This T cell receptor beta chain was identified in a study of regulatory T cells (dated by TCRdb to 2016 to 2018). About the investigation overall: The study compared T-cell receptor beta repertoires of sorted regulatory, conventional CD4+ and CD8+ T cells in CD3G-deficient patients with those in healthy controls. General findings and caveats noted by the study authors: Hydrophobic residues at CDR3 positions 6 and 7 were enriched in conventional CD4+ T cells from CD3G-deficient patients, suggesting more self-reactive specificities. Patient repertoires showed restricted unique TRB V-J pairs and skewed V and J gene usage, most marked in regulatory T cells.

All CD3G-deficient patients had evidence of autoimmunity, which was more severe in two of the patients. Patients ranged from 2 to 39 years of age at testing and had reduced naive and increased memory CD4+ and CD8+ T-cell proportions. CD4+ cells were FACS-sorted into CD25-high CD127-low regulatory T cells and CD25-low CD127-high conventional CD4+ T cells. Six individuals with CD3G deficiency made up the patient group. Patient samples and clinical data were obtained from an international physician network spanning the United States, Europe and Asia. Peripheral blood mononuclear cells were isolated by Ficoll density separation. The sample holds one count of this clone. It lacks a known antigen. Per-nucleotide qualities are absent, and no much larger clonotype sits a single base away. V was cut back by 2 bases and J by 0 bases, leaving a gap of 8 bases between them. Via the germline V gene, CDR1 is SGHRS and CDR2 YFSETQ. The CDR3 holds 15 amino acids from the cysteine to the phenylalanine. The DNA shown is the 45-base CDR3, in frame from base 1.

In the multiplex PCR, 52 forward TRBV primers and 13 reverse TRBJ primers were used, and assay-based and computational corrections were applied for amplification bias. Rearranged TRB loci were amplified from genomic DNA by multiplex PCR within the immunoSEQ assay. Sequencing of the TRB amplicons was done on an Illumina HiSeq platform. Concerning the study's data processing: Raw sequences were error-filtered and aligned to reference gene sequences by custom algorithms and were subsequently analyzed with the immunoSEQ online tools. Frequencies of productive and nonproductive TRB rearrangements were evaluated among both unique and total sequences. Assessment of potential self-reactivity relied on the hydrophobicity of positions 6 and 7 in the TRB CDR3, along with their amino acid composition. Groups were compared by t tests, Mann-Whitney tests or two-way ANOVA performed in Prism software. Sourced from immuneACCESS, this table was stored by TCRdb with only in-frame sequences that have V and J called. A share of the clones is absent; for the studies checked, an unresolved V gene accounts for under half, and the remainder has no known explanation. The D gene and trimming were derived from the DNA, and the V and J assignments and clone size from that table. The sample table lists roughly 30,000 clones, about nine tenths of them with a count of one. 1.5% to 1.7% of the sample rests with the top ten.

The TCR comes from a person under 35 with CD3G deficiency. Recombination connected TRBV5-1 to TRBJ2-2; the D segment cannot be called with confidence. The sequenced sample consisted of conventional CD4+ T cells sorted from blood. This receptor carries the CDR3 CASSFPVANTGELFF. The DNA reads TGCGCCAGCAGCTTTCCGGTCGCGAACACCGGGGAGCTGTTTTTT.